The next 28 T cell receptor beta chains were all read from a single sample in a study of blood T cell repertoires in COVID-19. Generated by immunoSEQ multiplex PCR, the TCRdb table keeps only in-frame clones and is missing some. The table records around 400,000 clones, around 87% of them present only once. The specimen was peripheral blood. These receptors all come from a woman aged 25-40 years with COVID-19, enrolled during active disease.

The CDR3 reads CASSRRNYEQYF. The CDR3 coding sequence is TGTGCCAGCAGTAGGCGGAACTACGAGCAGTACTTC. This sequence joins TRBV2 and TRBJ2-7; no clear D. Between the trimmed V and J ends, which lost 5 bases and 3 bases, there was a span of 8 bases. The germline CDR1 and CDR2 sequences are SNHLY and FYNNEI. The length of the CDR3 is 12 residues.

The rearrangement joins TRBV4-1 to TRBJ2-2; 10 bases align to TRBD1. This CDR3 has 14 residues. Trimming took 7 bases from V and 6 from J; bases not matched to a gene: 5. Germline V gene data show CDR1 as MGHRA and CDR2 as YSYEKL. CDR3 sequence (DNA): TGCGCCAGCAACGGACAGGGGGGTCCCGGGGAGCTGTTTTTT. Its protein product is CASNGQGGPGELFF.

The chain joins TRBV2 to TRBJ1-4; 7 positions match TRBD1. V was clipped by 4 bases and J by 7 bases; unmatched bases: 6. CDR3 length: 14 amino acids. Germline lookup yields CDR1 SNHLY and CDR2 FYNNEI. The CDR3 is CASSGQGGGEKLFF. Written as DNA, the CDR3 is TGTGCCAGCAGTGGCCAGGGGGGTGGTGAAAAACTGTTTTTT.

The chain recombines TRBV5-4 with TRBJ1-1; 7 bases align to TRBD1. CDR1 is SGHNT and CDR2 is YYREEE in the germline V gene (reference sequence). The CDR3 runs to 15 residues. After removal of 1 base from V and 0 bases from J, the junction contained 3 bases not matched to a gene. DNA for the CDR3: TGTGCCAGCAGCTTGACAGGGGCGGTGAACACTGAAGCTTTCTTT. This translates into CASSLTGAVNTEAFF.

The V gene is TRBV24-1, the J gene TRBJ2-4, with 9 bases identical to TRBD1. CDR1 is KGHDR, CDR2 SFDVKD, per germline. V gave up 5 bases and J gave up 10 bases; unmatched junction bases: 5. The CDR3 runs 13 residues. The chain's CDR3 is CATSGRDRDIQYF. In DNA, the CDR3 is TGTGCCACCAGTGGCCGGGACAGGGATATTCAGTACTTC.

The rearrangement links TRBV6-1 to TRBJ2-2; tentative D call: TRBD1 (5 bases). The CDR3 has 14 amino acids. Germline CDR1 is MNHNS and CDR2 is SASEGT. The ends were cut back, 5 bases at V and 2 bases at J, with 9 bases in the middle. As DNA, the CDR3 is TGTGCCAGCAGTTTTGACAGAAACACCGGGGAGCTGTTTTTT. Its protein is CASSFDRNTGELFF.

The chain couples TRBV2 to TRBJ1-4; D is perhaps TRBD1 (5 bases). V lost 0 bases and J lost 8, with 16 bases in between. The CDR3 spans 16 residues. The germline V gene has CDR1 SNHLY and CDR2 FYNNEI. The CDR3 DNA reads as TGTGCCAGCAGTGAAGCGCTGTGGGGGGTTGGAGAAAAACTGTTTTTT. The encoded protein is CASSEALWGVGEKLFF. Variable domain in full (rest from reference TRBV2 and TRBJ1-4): EPEVTQTPSHQVTQMGQEVILRCVPISNHLYFYWYRQILGQKVEFLVSFYNNEISEKSEIFDDQFSVERPDGSNFTLKIRSTKLEDSAMYFCASSEALWGVGEKLFFGSGTQLSVL.

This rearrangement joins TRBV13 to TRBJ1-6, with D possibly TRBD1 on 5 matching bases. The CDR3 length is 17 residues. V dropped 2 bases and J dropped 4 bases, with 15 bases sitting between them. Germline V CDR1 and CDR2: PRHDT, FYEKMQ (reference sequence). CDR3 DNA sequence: TGTGCCAGCAGCTTACGGATCGGGGGGGGATATAATTCACCCCTCCACTTT. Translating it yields CASSLRIGGGYNSPLHF.

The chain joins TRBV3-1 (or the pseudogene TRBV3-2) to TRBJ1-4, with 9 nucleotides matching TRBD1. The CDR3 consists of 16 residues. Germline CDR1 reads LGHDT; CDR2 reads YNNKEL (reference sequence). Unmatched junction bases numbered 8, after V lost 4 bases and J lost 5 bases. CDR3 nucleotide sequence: TGTGCCAGCAGCCCCCAAACGGGGACAGGGAATGAAAAACTGTTTTTT. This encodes CASSPQTGTGNEKLFF.

The CDR3 DNA sequence: TGTGCCAGCAGCCAAAAGGGGAGGGGAGTGAAAAATGAGCAGTTCTTC. Translating gives CASSQKGRGVKNEQFF. V gene TRBV28 combines with J gene TRBJ2-1; 7 nucleotides line up with TRBD2. This CDR3 has 16 residues. V was pared by 6 bases and J by 7 bases, with 15 bases of the junction left unmatched. In germline, CDR1 is MDHEN, CDR2 SYDVKM. The variable domain in full, with the rest retrieved from reference TRBV28 and TRBJ2-1, is DVKVTQSSRYLVKRTGEKVFLECVQDMDHENMFWYRQDPGLGLRLIYFSYDVKMKEKGDIPEGYSVSREKKERFSLILESASTNQTSMYLCASSQKGRGVKNEQFFGPGTRLTVL.

The DNA for the CDR3 is TGTGCCACCAGTGATTCTGCGGGAGGGACAGATACGCAGTATTTT. Its translation is CATSDSAGGTDTQYF. The chain combines TRBV24-1 with TRBJ2-3; 9 bases match TRBD2. The germline V gene encodes CDR1 KGHDR and CDR2 SFDVKD. Trimming at V came to 2 bases and at J to 3 bases, leaving 2 bases not matched to a gene. There are 15 residues in the CDR3.

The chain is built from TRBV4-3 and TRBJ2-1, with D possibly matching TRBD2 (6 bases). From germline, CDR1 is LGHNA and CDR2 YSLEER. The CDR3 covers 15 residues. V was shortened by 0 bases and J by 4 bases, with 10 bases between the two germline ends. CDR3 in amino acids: CASSQEGRGYNEQFF. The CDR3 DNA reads TGCGCCAGCAGCCAAGAGGGGCGGGGATACAATGAGCAGTTCTTC.

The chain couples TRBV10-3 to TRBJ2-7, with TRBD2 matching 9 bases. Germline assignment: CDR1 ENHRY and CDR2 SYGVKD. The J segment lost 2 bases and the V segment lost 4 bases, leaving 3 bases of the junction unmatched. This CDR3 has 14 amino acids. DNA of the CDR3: TGTGCCATCAGTGCAGAGCGGGGGGCCTACGAGCAGTACTTC. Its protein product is CAISAERGAYEQYF.

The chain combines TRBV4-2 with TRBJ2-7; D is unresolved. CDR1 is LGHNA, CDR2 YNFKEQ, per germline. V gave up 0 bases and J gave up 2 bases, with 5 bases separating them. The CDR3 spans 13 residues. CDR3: CASSQDSTYEQYF. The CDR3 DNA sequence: TGTGCCAGCAGCCAAGATTCAACCTACGAGCAGTACTTC.

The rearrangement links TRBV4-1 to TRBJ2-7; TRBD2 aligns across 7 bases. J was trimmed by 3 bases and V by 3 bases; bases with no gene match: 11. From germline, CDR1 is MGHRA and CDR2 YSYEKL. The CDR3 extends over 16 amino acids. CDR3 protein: CASSQGGLNHHYEQYF. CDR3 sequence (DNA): TGCGCCAGCAGCCAGGGGGGACTAAACCATCACTACGAGCAGTACTTC.

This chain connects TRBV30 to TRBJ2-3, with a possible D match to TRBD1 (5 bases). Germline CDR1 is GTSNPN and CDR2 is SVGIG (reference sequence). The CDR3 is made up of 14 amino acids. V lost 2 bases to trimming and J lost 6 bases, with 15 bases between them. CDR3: CAWSTVGASDTQYF. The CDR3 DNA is TGTGCCTGGAGTACCGTAGGGGCCTCGGATACGCAGTATTTT.

In DNA form, the CDR3 reads TGTGCCAGCAGCTTAGGGGACTACGAGGCGTACTTC. Amino acids: CASSLGDYEAYF. The chain uses TRBV7-9 and TRBJ2-7, with 7 positions matching TRBD2. After removal of 1 base from V and 12 bases from J, the junction contained 6 bases not matched to a gene. The CDR3 runs 12 residues. Germline CDR1 reads SEHNR; CDR2 reads FQNEAQ (reference sequence).

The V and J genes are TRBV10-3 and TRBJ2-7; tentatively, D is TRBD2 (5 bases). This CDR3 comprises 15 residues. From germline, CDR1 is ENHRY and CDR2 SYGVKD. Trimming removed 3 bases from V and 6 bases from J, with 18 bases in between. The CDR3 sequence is CAISDSGLGRGEQYF. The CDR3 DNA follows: TGTGCCATCAGTGATTCGGGGTTAGGACGGGGCGAGCAGTACTTC.

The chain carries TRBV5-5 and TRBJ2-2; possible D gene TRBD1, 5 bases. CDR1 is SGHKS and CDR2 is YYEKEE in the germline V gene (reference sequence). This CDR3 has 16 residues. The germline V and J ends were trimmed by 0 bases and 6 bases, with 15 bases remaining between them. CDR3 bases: TGTGCCAGCAGCTTGGAGTCCCAGGGTCTTGCCGGGGAGCTGTTTTTT. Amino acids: CASSLESQGLAGELFF.

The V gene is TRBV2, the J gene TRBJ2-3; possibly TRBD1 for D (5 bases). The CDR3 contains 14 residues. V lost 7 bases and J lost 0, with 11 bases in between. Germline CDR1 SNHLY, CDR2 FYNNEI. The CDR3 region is CASTGDSSTDTQYF. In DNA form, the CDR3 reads TGTGCCAGCACTGGAGACAGTAGCACAGATACGCAGTATTTT.

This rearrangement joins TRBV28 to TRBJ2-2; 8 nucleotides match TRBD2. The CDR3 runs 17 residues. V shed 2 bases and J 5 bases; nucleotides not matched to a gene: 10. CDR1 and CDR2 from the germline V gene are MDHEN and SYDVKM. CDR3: CASSLPSGLAFTGELFF. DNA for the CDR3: TGTGCCAGCAGTTTACCGTCAGGACTAGCATTTACCGGGGAGCTGTTTTTT.

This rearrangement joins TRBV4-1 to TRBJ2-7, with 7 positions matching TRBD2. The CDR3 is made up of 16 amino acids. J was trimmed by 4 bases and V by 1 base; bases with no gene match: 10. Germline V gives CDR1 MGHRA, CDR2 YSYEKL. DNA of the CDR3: TGCGCCAGCAGCCAAGCGTCTAGCGGCTCAGTTTACGAGCAGTACTTC. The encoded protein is CASSQASSGSVYEQYF.

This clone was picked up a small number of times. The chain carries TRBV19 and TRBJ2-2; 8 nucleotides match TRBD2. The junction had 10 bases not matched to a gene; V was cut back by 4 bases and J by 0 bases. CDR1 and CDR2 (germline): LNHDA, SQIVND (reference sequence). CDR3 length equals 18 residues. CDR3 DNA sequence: TGTGCCAGTAGTAGCGAACGACTAGCGCCCGCGAACACCGGGGAGCTGTTTTTT. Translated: CASSSERLAPANTGELFF. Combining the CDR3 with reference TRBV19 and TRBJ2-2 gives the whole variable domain DGGITQSPKYLFRKEGQNVTLSCEQNLNHDAMYWYRQDPGQGLRLIYYSQIVNDFQKGDIAEGYSVSREKKESFPLTVTSAQKNPTAFYLCASSSERLAPANTGELFFGEGSRLTVL.

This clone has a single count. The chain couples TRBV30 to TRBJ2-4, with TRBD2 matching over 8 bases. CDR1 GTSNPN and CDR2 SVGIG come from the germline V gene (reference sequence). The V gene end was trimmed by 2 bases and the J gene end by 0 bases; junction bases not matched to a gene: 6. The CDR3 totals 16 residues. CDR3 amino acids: CAWSSSTSVAKNIQYF. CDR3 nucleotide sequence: TGTGCCTGGAGTTCTTCGACTAGCGTAGCCAAAAACATTCAGTACTTC.

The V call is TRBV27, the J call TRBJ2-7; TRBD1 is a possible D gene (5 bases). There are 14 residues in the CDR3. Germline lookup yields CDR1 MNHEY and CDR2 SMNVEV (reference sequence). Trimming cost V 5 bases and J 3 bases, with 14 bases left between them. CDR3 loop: CASSTEAGYYEQYF. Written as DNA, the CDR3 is TGTGCCAGCAGTACAGAGGCAGGGTACTACGAGCAGTACTTC.

CDR3 residues: CASSLEGSIVETQYF. DNA of the CDR3: TGTGCCAGCAGCTTGGAAGGTAGCATCGTTGAGACCCAGTACTTC. The J gene is TRBJ2-5, the V gene TRBV5-4; no reliable D call. The ends were cut back, 0 bases at V and 5 bases at J, with 14 bases in the middle. In germline, CDR1 is SGHNT, CDR2 YYREEE (reference sequence). CDR3 length: 15 residues.

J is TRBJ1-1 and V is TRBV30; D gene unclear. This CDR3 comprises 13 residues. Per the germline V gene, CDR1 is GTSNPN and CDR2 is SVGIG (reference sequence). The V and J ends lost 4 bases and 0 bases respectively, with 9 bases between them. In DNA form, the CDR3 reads TGTGCCTGGACAGTGGGCATGAACACTGAAGCTTTCTTT. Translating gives CAWTVGMNTEAFF.

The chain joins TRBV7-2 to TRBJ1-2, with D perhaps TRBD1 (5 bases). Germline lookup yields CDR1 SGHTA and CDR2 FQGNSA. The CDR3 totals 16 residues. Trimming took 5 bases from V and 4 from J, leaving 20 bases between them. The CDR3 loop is CASSHSNPTAFYGYTF. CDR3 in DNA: TGTGCCAGCAGCCATTCGAACCCGACAGCCTTCTATGGCTACACCTTC.